These T cell receptor beta chains were read from a single sample in a study of beta chain features in type 1 diabetes. TCRdb's table, derived via immunoSEQ multiplex PCR, lists solely in-frame clones and lacks some. The table shows 850,000 to 900,000 clones, with roughly 15% occurring only once. The sequenced sample consisted of naive CD4+ T cells from blood. The receptor source for this set is a woman aged 18-30 years in good health. The conserved cysteine and the conserved F or W are not part of the CDR3 here. The size field is filled for only some rows; it gives once, few, many or a size class.

j_call,v_call,cdr3_length,clone_size,cdr3_aa
TRBJ2-1,TRBV19,14,few,ATQGLPRGGANEQF
TRBJ2-1,TRBV4-3,11,few,ASSQDLLNEQF
TRBJ2-7,TRBV29-1,11,few,SAYRTGTNEQY
TRBJ2-7,TRBV7-9,14,few,ASSARAGERTYEQY
TRBJ2-5,TRBV5-6,15,.,ASHVLGAGGLQETQY
TRBJ2-5,TRBV5-4,16,few,ASSPTPSGRARKETQY
TRBJ2-7,TRBV13,13,.,ASSTRLAGGYEQY
TRBJ2-5,TRBV28,13,.,ASSFIDRAQETQY
TRBJ1-2,TRBV29-1,13,few,SVEDRNRGLYGYT
TRBJ2-5,TRBV18,13,.,ASSQQGPGGETQY
TRBJ1-5,TRBV28,12,.,ASSFFGGRQPQH
TRBJ2-1,TRBV5-1,14,few,ASSLGLRSSYNEQF
TRBJ2-7,TRBV5-1,13,few,ASSFTLAGEDEQY
TRBJ1-2,TRBV10-3,11,many,AISGQGQDGYT
TRBJ1-4,TRBV7-2,11,.,ASTTMGGEKLF
TRBJ1-1,TRBV7-9,11,few,ASSLNDILEAF
TRBJ2-1,TRBV5-1,13,.,ASSLSGRELDEQF
TRBJ2-2,TRBV7-2,17,few,ASSLRMGLAGVRTGELF
TRBJ2-7,TRBV7-2,13,few,ASSSRVAGGDEQY
TRBJ2-7,TRBV2,8,few,ASRNYEQY
TRBJ2-5,TRBV10-3,12,.,AIREWFGGETQY
TRBJ2-1,TRBV5-6,13,.,ASRTATWREDEQF
TRBJ2-3,TRBV4-3,15,.,ASSQDVPGQGSDTQY
TRBJ2-5,TRBV29-1,11,.,SVVLRFLGTQY
TRBJ1-2,TRBV7-9,11,few,ASSLEDNRGYT
TRBJ1-4,TRBV28,15,.,ASRPGTGWGTNEKLF
TRBJ2-1,TRBV19,11,few,ASSMLGANEQF
TRBJ1-5,TRBV6-5,12,few,ASSYRAGNQPQH
TRBJ1-1,TRBV2,11,few,ASRRVGDTEAF
TRBJ2-1,TRBV7-3,11,.,ASSPGTPYEQF
TRBJ2-7,TRBV28,11,.,ASSSPTPNEQY